These 8 T cell receptor beta chains were sequenced from one sample in a study of beta chain features in type 1 diabetes. The entirety of the isolated RNA underwent reverse transcription, so expressed TCRB transcripts were sequenced. TCRdb keeps only in-frame clones here, not all; method: immunoSEQ multiplex PCR. This repertoire shows roughly 350,000 clones, 11% found once; its top ten account for 0.015%. The specimen was naive CD4+ T cells from blood. The receptor source for this set is a woman younger than 45 in good health.

The genes are TRBV9 and TRBJ2-5; 9 positions match TRBD1. CDR1 is SGDLS and CDR2 is YYNGEE in the germline V gene. The trim removed 0 bases at V and 9 bases at J, leaving 12 bases unmatched. The CDR3 has 16 residues. CDR3 loop: CASSVGQGETSSAQYF. The CDR3 bases are TGTGCCAGCAGCGTAGGACAGGGGGAAACCTCATCGGCCCAGTACTTC. The full variable domain, with the rest looked up from reference TRBV9 and TRBJ2-5, is DSGVTQTPKHLITATGQRVTLRCSPRSGDLSVYWYQQSLDQGLQFLIQYYNGEERAKGNILERFSAQQFPDLHSELNLSSLELGDSALYFCASSVGQGETSSAQYFGPGTRLLVL.

This clone has a handful of counts. The rearrangement links TRBV10-3 to TRBJ2-1, with a possible D match to TRBD2 (5 bases). The V end was cut by 0 bases, the J end by 0 bases, with 9 bases between. CDR1 is ENHRY and CDR2 is SYGVKD in the germline V gene. The CDR3 sequence is 16 residues long. CDR3 nucleotide sequence: TGTGCCATCAGTGAGTCCGGACTCTTCTCCTACAATGAGCAGTTCTTC. It yields the protein CAISESGLFSYNEQFF.

This clone was seen a handful of times. J is TRBJ2-2 and V is TRBV29-1, with D possibly matching TRBD1 (5 bases). Germline-derived CDR1 and CDR2 are SQVTM and ANQGSEA. The V and J ends lost 4 bases and 7 bases respectively, with 16 bases between them. This CDR3 is built from 14 residues. The CDR3 DNA sequence: TGCAGCGTTGGTCCAGGGTTTGATTTCGGGGAGCTGTTTTTT. Translation: CSVGPGFDFGELFF.

This clone was recorded a few times. The V and J genes are TRBV11-3 and TRBJ2-2; a weak D match, TRBD1 (5 bases). Trimming removed 1 base at V and 2 bases at J, with 8 bases between. CDR1 is SGHNT and CDR2 is YENEEA in the germline V gene. The CDR3 consists of 15 residues. CDR3 sequence: CASSLVGQNTGELFF. CDR3 nucleotides: TGTGCCAGCAGCTTAGTAGGACAAAACACCGGGGAGCTGTTTTTT.

As regards this clone: Its ends do not fully match the called genes, so a read error is possible. The V call is TRBV7-3, the J call TRBJ2-5, with 7 bases identical to TRBD1. CDR3 size: 14 residues. Germline loops: CDR1 SGHTA, CDR2 FQGTGA. This chain's CDR3 is CASSLTGAQETQYF. As DNA, the CDR3 is TGTGCCAGCAGCCTAACAGGGGCTCAAGAGACCCAGTACTTC. Complete variable domain (other parts from reference TRBV7-3 and TRBJ2-5): GAGVSQTPSNKVTEKGKYVELRCDPISGHTALYWYRQSLGQGPEFLIYFQGTGAADDSGLPNDRFFAVRPEGSVSTLKIQRTERGDSAVYLCASSLTGAQETQYFGPGTRLLVL.

CDR3 bases: TGTGCCAGTAAAGCGGGAAGTTCCTACAATGAGCAGTTCTTC. It codes for CASKAGSSYNEQFF. The V call is TRBV19, the J call TRBJ2-1; 7 bases fit TRBD2. The CDR3 spans 14 residues. Germline V gene sequence: CDR1 LNHDA, CDR2 SQIVND (reference sequence). J was trimmed by 1 base and V by 7 bases; bases with no gene match: 4.

The sample holds a few counts of this clone. The V and J genes are TRBV4-2 and TRBJ2-7; TRBD2 matches 8 bases. With 4 bases clipped from V and 1 base from J, the junction kept 6 bases outside the gene matches. CDR1 LGHNA and CDR2 YNFKEQ come from the germline V gene. The CDR3 consists of 15 residues. CDR3 DNA: TGTGCCAGCAGCCCGCGGGGGGCGGCTTCCTACGAGCAGTACTTC. Amino acid sequence: CASSPRGAASYEQYF.

The V and J genes are TRBV6-5 and TRBJ2-2; TRBD1 matches 8 bases. Germline V lookup: CDR1 MNHEY, CDR2 SVGAGI. With 0 bases clipped from V and 4 bases from J, the junction kept 4 bases outside the gene matches. This CDR3 has 16 amino acids. CDR3 coding DNA: TGTGCCAGCAGTTACTCGGGGACAGGCCTCACCGGGGAGCTGTTTTTT. Translated: CASSYSGTGLTGELFF.